A single sample is the source of the 28 T cell receptor beta chains below, sequenced in a study of blood T cell repertoires in COVID-19 (dated by TCRdb to 2019 to 2021). Receptors were amplified or captured by the immunoSEQ multiplex PCR assay. In its TCRdb copy, this immuneACCESS table keeps in-frame sequences only and misses some clones. Where compared with another copy, unresolved V genes explain less than half of these, and the others have no known cause. This sample holds some 240,000 clones; about 80% were observed only once. Around 3.6% of the sample is held by the ten biggest clonotypes. Sequenced material: PBMCs or T cells enriched from blood (not recorded which). The receptors derive from a middle-aged man who had recovered from COVID-19.

This chain connects TRBV13 to TRBJ1-3; D is undetermined. The CDR3 totals 12 residues. The germline V and J ends were trimmed by 8 bases and 7 bases, with 12 bases remaining between them. The germline V gene encodes CDR1 PRHDT and CDR2 FYEKMQ (reference sequence). CDR3 sequence: CASVDPENTIYF. CDR3 sequence (DNA): TGTGCCAGCGTTGACCCGGAGAACACCATATATTTT.

The CDR3 loop is CASSLVLETQYF. Here the CDR3 DNA reads TGCGCCAGCAGCTTGGTATTGGAGACCCAGTACTTC. The rearrangement uses TRBV5-1 and TRBJ2-5; no clear D gene. Germline V CDR1 and CDR2: SGHRS, YFSETQ. V was trimmed by 0 bases and J by 5 bases, leaving 5 bases between them. The CDR3 has 12 residues.

The chain combines TRBV5-1 with TRBJ2-1; TRBD2 agrees at 13 bases. Germline V gene data show CDR1 as SGHRS and CDR2 as YFSETQ. V gave up 3 bases and J gave up 4 bases; unmatched junction bases: 10. The CDR3 runs 18 residues. DNA of the CDR3: TGCGCCAGCAGCTCCGGGACTAGCGGGGATCTGGGGTACAATGAGCAGTTCTTC. It is translated as CASSSGTSGDLGYNEQFF.

The chain joins TRBV12-3 or TRBV12-4 to TRBJ1-6; maybe TRBD1 (5 bases). The CDR3 extends over 13 amino acids. Trimming left V 7 bases short and J 9 bases short, with 13 bases between. The DNA of the CDR3 is TGTGCCAGCACTTGGAGGGGCGGTTCACCCCTCCACTTT. Protein sequence: CASTWRGGSPLHF.

This chain links TRBV19 with TRBJ2-7; TRBD1 might be the D (6 bases). CDR3 size: 14 residues. From germline, CDR1 is LNHDA and CDR2 SQIVND (reference sequence). The V end lost 5 bases, the J end lost 4 bases, and 15 bases lay between the germline ends. The CDR3 region is CASSVPAQGYEQYF. The CDR3 coding sequence is TGTGCCAGTAGTGTACCGGCTCAGGGGTACGAGCAGTACTTC.

CDR3 sequence: CASSVRGEQYF. The CDR3 DNA is TGTGCCAGCAGCGTCAGGGGCGAGCAGTACTTC. The rearrangement links TRBV7-9 to TRBJ2-7, with D maybe TRBD1 (6 bases). V gave up 5 bases and J gave up 6 bases, with 8 bases separating them. This CDR3 is built from 11 residues. Germline CDR1 and CDR2: SEHNR and FQNEAQ (reference sequence).

V usage is TRBV7-9 and J usage is TRBJ1-5; 7 bases agree with TRBD1. CDR1 SEHNR and CDR2 FQNEAQ come from the germline V gene (reference sequence). Losses at the gene ends were 5 bases for V and 1 base for J; bases not matched to a gene: 5. The CDR3 spans 15 residues. The CDR3 region is CASSLSGGSNQPQHF. The CDR3 nucleotides read TGTGCCAGCAGCCTCTCAGGGGGGAGCAATCAGCCCCAGCATTTT.

The rearrangement uses TRBV5-1 and TRBJ2-2; no clear D. V gave up 3 bases and J gave up 6 bases, with 15 bases separating them. The CDR3 runs 15 residues. CDR1 SGHRS and CDR2 YFSETQ come from the germline V gene. The DNA for the CDR3 is TGCGCCAGCAGCTGGGCCAAAGGTAACCCCGGGGAGCTGTTTTTT. As protein: CASSWAKGNPGELFF.

The chain links TRBV12-5 to TRBJ1-5; perhaps TRBD1 as D (6 bases). The CDR3 sequence is 15 residues long. V was cut by 6 bases and J by 6 bases, with 18 bases left in between. Germline CDR1 LGHNT, CDR2 FRNRAP. The CDR3 DNA reads as TGTGCTAGTGGACTGTCAGGGGATGGTCGTCAGCCCCAGCATTTT. This codes for CASGLSGDGRQPQHF.

The V gene is TRBV5-6, the J gene TRBJ2-5; D may be TRBD2 (6 bases). Trimming left V 1 base short and J 4 bases short, with 17 bases between. Germline CDR1 is SGHDT and CDR2 is YYEEEE. The CDR3 loop spans 16 amino acids. The CDR3 sequence: CASSLFWRVGGETQYF. Here the CDR3 DNA reads TGTGCCAGCAGCTTGTTTTGGCGGGTGGGGGGAGAGACCCAGTACTTC.

This clone came up once. This rearrangement joins TRBV5-1 to TRBJ2-6; 7 bases align to TRBD2. J lost 2 bases, V lost 4 bases, and 6 bases had no gene match. The germline V gene has CDR1 SGHRS and CDR2 YFSETQ. The CDR3 sequence is 16 residues long. CDR3 loop: CASSAGRGTGANVLTF. In nucleotides, the CDR3 is TGCGCCAGCAGCGCTGGGAGGGGAACTGGGGCCAACGTCCTGACTTTC.

The chain couples TRBV16 to TRBJ2-2; D might be TRBD2 (6 bases). The germline gives CDR1 KGHSY, CDR2 FQNENV. This CDR3 has 14 amino acids. The V end was cut by 3 bases, the J end by 9 bases, with 14 bases between. The CDR3 DNA follows: TGTGCCAGCAGCCAGGACTACTCCGATCGGGAGCTGTTTTTT. This codes for CASSQDYSDRELFF.

The chain recombines TRBV7-2 with TRBJ2-5; the match to TRBD2 covers 9 bases. This CDR3 spans 15 amino acids. Germline CDR1 is SGHTA and CDR2 is FQGNSA. Trimming at V came to 3 bases and at J to 5 bases, leaving 7 bases not matched to a gene. The chain's CDR3 is CASSFGPSGGETQYF. In DNA form, the CDR3 reads TGTGCCAGCAGCTTTGGCCCGAGCGGGGGGGAGACCCAGTACTTC.

This chain uses TRBV28 with TRBJ1-2; D possibly corresponds to TRBD1 (5 bases). Germline V lookup: CDR1 MDHEN, CDR2 SYDVKM. V was pared by 2 bases and J by 8 bases, with 15 bases between. This CDR3 is built from 14 residues. The CDR3 DNA is TGTGCCAGCAGTTTACTCGCAGGGTTAAAAGGCTACACCTTC. This codes for CASSLLAGLKGYTF.

The CDR3 DNA sequence: TGCGCCAGCAGACCGGGACAGGAGAATTCACCCCTCCACTTT. Residues: CASRPGQENSPLHF. The chain employs TRBV5-1 and TRBJ1-6, with 8 nucleotides matching TRBD1. The CDR3 is 14 amino acids. Germline lookup yields CDR1 SGHRS and CDR2 YFSETQ. Trimming removed 5 bases from V and 7 bases from J; junction bases left unmatched: 5.

The chain is built from TRBV6-4 and TRBJ1-5, with D possibly matching TRBD1 (6 bases). V lost 2 bases, J lost 7 bases, and 15 bases lay in between. Germline V CDR1 and CDR2: MRHNA, SNTAGT. This CDR3 contains 15 residues. CDR3 nucleotide sequence: TGTGCCAGCAGTGACCTATGGGACATAGGACAGCCCCAGCATTTT. It translates to CASSDLWDIGQPQHF.

The rearrangement joins TRBV27 to TRBJ1-5; 11 bases fit TRBD1. The V and J ends lost 4 bases and 4 bases, in that order; junction bases with no gene match: 3. Germline lookup yields CDR1 MNHEY and CDR2 SMNVEV (reference sequence). This CDR3 has 15 amino acids. The CDR3 coding sequence is TGTGCCAGCAGTTCCGGACAGGGGGCTAATCAGCCCCAGCATTTT. It codes for CASSSGQGANQPQHF.

This chain connects TRBV6-5 to TRBJ2-7, with 9 bases fitting TRBD2. Trimming cost V 6 bases and J 6 bases; bases outside gene matches: 9. Germline V gene data show CDR1 as MNHEY and CDR2 as SVGAGI. This CDR3 has 14 amino acids. Here the CDR3 DNA reads TGTGCCAGCAGCCCCGGGACTAGCATGGGCGAGCAGTACTTC. This codes for CASSPGTSMGEQYF.

The chain recombines TRBV18 with TRBJ1-1; D not certain. CDR1 is KGHSH and CDR2 is LQKENI in the germline V gene. This CDR3 comprises 13 residues. V lost 3 bases to trimming and J lost 0 bases, with 5 bases between them. CDR3: CASSPHLNTEAFF. The CDR3 bases are TGTGCCAGCTCACCCCACTTGAACACTGAAGCTTTCTTT.

V usage is TRBV7-2 and J usage is TRBJ2-1, with 8 bases that match TRBD2. V lost 7 bases to trimming and J lost 8 bases; unmatched junction nucleotides: 13. Germline V gene data show CDR1 as SGHTA and CDR2 as FQGNSA. CDR3 length: 15 residues. The CDR3 DNA follows: TGTGCCAGCACCTCTCGGGAGGGGGTTACGGATGAGCAGTTCTTC. Encoded protein: CASTSREGVTDEQFF.

V gene TRBV7-3 combines with J gene TRBJ2-1; 11 bases are a match to TRBD1. Germline CDR1 and CDR2: SGHTA and FQGTGA. After removal of 4 bases from V and 2 bases from J, the junction contained 1 base not matched to a gene. The length of the CDR3 is 15 residues. The CDR3 bases are TGTGCCAGCAGCTCGGGACAGGGGGCCTACAATGAGCAGTTCTTC. It specifies CASSSGQGAYNEQFF.

Points on this clone: In the same sample, other DNA sequences code for this CDR3. The V and J genes are TRBV28 and TRBJ1-5; D unresolved. V shed 5 bases and J shed 4 bases, with 6 bases lying between them. Germline V gene lookup returns CDR1 MDHEN and CDR2 SYDVKM. The CDR3 loop spans 12 amino acids. Here the CDR3 DNA reads TGTGCCAGCAGTATCCTAAATCAGCCCCAGCATTTT. Protein: CASSILNQPQHF.

J is TRBJ2-2 and V is TRBV7-3; TRBD2 is a possible D gene (5 bases). Germline V gives CDR1 SGHTA, CDR2 FQGTGA. This CDR3 comprises 15 residues. V gave up 5 bases and J gave up 0 bases, with 10 bases separating them. CDR3: CASSARGPNTGELFF. DNA for the CDR3: TGTGCCAGCAGCGCCAGAGGGCCGAACACCGGGGAGCTGTTTTTT.

V is TRBV2 and J is TRBJ1-3; TRBD1 matches 9 bases. The CDR3 spans 17 residues. CDR1 and CDR2 from the germline V gene are SNHLY and FYNNEI. After removal of 10 bases from V and 1 base from J, the junction contained 14 bases not matched to a gene. The DNA of the CDR3 is TGTGCCACACAGGGGGCGAGAGGGTCGTCGTCTGGAAACACCATATATTTT. This sequence encodes CATQGARGSSSGNTIYF.

The count of this clone is one. The chain recombines TRBV27 with TRBJ2-4, with 16 nucleotides matching TRBD2. The V segment lost 5 bases and the J segment 6 bases; nucleotides outside the gene matches: 4. Germline loops: CDR1 MNHEY, CDR2 SMNVEV (reference sequence). The CDR3 consists of 16 residues. Here the CDR3 DNA reads TGTGCCAGCAGTGATGGGACTAGCGGGAGGGTAAACATTCAGTACTTC. Protein product: CASSDGTSGRVNIQYF.

This clone has a handful of counts. CDR3 nucleotide sequence: TGTGCCAGCAGTTTGGGACAGGGTGATATCGGCAATCAGCCCCAGCATTTT. Translated: CASSLGQGDIGNQPQHF. The chain joins TRBV6-2 or TRBV6-3 to TRBJ1-5; 9 nucleotides agree with TRBD1. This CDR3 region has 17 residues. Germline trimming cut 4 bases from V and 2 bases from J; bases unmatched to any gene: 9. CDR1 is MNHEY and CDR2 is SVGEGT in the germline V gene.

This clone was recorded at least ten times. The genes are TRBV5-1 and TRBJ2-1, with 10 bases lining up with TRBD1. Germline CDR1 reads SGHRS; CDR2 reads YFSETQ. This CDR3 has 15 amino acids. The V and J ends lost 0 bases and 6 bases, in that order; junction bases with no gene match: 3. This CDR3 is CASSLGQGALNEQFF. The DNA of the CDR3 is TGCGCCAGCAGCTTGGGACAGGGGGCGCTCAATGAGCAGTTCTTC.

V gene TRBV10-3 combines with J gene TRBJ1-2; 10 nucleotides agree with TRBD1. Trimming took 1 base from V and 3 from J; bases not matched to a gene: 5. CDR3 length: 16 residues. The V gene's germline CDR1 is ENHRY and CDR2 SYGVKD. The CDR3 coding sequence is TGTGCCATCAGTGAGTTCCGGACAGGGGGTTACTATGGCTACACCTTC. This sequence encodes CAISEFRTGGYYGYTF.